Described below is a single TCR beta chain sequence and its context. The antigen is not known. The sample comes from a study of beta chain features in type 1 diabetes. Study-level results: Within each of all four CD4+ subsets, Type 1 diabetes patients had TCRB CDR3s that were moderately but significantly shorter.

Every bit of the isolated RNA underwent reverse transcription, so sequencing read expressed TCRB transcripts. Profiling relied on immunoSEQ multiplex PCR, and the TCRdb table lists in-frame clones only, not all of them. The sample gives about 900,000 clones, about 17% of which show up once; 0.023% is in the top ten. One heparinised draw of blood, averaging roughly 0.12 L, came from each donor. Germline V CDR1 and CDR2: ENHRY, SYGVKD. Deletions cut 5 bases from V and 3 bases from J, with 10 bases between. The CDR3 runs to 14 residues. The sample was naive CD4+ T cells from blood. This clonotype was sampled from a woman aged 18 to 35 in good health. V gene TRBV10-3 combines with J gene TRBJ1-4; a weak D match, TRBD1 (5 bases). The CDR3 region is CAISRTTSNEKLFF. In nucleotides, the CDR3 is TGTGCCATCAGTCGGACAACTTCTAATGAAAAACTGTTTTTT.